These 28 T cell receptor beta chains were all obtained from the same sample, sequenced in a study of Graves' ophthalmopathy and Graves' hyperthyroidism. RNA transcripts served as template for amplifying TCR beta CDR3 sequences. A first-round RT-PCR used HTBI primers, followed by a second-round multiplex PCR. TCRdb independently ran MiXCR on the multiplex PCR reads; one entry per CDR3 protein. This sample yields about 160,000 distinct CDR3 sequences, of which 39% are seen a single time; around 8.9% belongs to the top ten. The material sequenced was peripheral blood. The receptors were gathered from a man under 40 with Graves' ophthalmopathy.

V and J are TRBV12-5 and TRBJ2-7, with a weak D call TRBD1 (5 bases). Trimming stripped 6 bases from V and 4 bases from J, with 22 bases between. The CDR3 runs to 16 residues. The germline V gene has CDR1 LGHNT and CDR2 FRNRAP. The CDR3 sequence is CASGNLPLTDWYEQYF. Written as DNA, the CDR3 is TGTGCTAGTGGCAATCTACCACTGACAGATTGGTACGAGCAGTACTTC.

This clonotype was observed many times. The chain uses TRBV14 and TRBJ1-1; 7 bases fit TRBD1. The CDR3 has 14 amino acids. The ends lost 2 bases at V and 8 bases at J; junction bases unmatched: 8. Germline-derived CDR1 and CDR2 are SGHDN and FVKESK. The DNA for the CDR3 is TGTGCCAGCAGCCAAACTGTGTCGACAGGGGAAGCTTTCTTT. The encoded protein is CASSQTVSTGEAFF.

This clonotype was recorded many times. The chain joins TRBV30 to TRBJ1-2; 7 nucleotides line up with TRBD1. The germline CDR1 and CDR2 sequences are GTSNPN and SVGIG (reference sequence). V was pared by 4 bases and J by 8 bases, with 10 bases of the junction left unmatched. The CDR3 sequence is 13 residues long. CDR3 loop: CAWTGGRTGGYTF. In DNA, the CDR3 is TGTGCCTGGACCGGCGGAAGGACAGGAGGCTACACCTTC.

In this sample, this clonotype turned up once. The germline gene is not matched at one end of the junction; a read error may be the cause. This sequence joins TRBV11-1 and TRBJ2-7; no reliable D call. Germline V gene data show CDR1 as SGHAT and CDR2 as FQDESV (reference sequence). The CDR3 has 16 residues. The DNA of the CDR3 is TGTGCCAACAGCTTACCGGGTAGGACCTTACTTACCGAGCAGTACTTC. Its translation is CANSLPGRTLLTEQYF. Full variable domain (rest looked up from reference TRBV11-1 and TRBJ2-7): EAEVAQSPRYKITEKSQAVAFWCDPISGHATLYWYRQILGQGPELLVQFQDESVVDDSQLPKDRFSAERLKGVDSTLKIQPAELGDSAMYLCANSLPGRTLLTEQYFGPGTRLTVT.

The chain combines TRBV28 with TRBJ1-3; D may be TRBD1 (5 bases). CDR1 and CDR2 from the germline V gene are MDHEN and SYDVKM. Between the trimmed V and J ends, which lost 5 bases and 6 bases, there was a span of 14 bases. The CDR3 loop spans 14 amino acids. CDR3 sequence: CASSALPTENTIYF. The CDR3 bases are TGTGCCAGCAGTGCTCTGCCGACAGAAAACACCATATATTTT. Using reference TRBV28 and TRBJ1-3 for the parts outside the CDR3, the full variable domain is DVKVTQSSRYLVKRTGEKVFLECVQDMDHENMFWYRQDPGLGLRLIYFSYDVKMKEKGDIPEGYSVSREKKERFSLILESASTNQTSMYLCASSALPTENTIYFGEGSWLTVV.

This clonotype has just one count. The genes are TRBV2 and TRBJ2-5; 8 bases are a match to TRBD1. The CDR3 contains 15 residues. Germline trimming cut 6 bases from V and 1 base from J; bases unmatched to any gene: 7. Germline V gene data show CDR1 as SNHLY and CDR2 as FYNNEI. The CDR3 spells CASSRDRMVQETQYF. Here the CDR3 DNA reads TGTGCCAGCAGCCGGGACAGGATGGTCCAAGAGACCCAGTACTTC.

There are many counts of this clonotype. The J gene is TRBJ2-7, the V gene TRBV29-1, with 8 bases identical to TRBD1. There are 14 residues in the CDR3. Germline-derived CDR1 and CDR2 are SQVTM and ANQGSEA. J was trimmed by 0 bases and V by 6 bases; bases with no gene match: 7. The CDR3 region has the DNA TGCAGCGTGAGGAACAGGGGGGACTCCTACGAGCAGTACTTC. This codes for CSVRNRGDSYEQYF.

The chain is built from TRBV28 and TRBJ1-2; 7 bases are a match to TRBD1. The CDR3 is made up of 13 amino acids. The J segment lost 5 bases and the V segment lost 4 bases, leaving 4 bases of the junction unmatched. Germline CDR1 MDHEN, CDR2 SYDVKM. The CDR3 DNA reads as TGTGCCAGCAGTTCGGGACAGACGTATGGCTACACCTTC. It codes for CASSSGQTYGYTF.

This clonotype was counted many times. This sequence joins TRBV28 and TRBJ1-2, with D hard to call. Germline V gene sequence: CDR1 MDHEN, CDR2 SYDVKM. V was trimmed by 5 bases and J by 3 bases, leaving 7 bases between them. This CDR3 comprises 12 residues. The CDR3 nucleotides read TGTGCCAGCAGTCCGAGACACTATGGCTACACCTTC. Translated, it gives CASSPRHYGYTF.

The rearrangement joins TRBV12-3 or TRBV12-4 to TRBJ2-5; D gene uncertain. The CDR3 contains 13 residues. The V gene lost 6 bases and the J gene lost 2 bases, with 10 bases spanning the gap. The CDR3 DNA reads TGTGCCAGCAGCCTGGGAATGCAAGAGACCCAGTACTTC. Protein sequence: CASSLGMQETQYF.

V gene TRBV6-5 combines with J gene TRBJ2-5; tentatively, D is TRBD1 (8 bases). Germline assignment: CDR1 MNHEY and CDR2 SVGAGI. Between the trimmed V and J ends, which lost 6 bases and 3 bases, there was a span of 14 bases. CDR3 length: 14 residues. The DNA of the CDR3 is TGTGCCAGCAGCTACAGGGGGGGGGAAGAGACCCAGTACTTC. It codes for CASSYRGGEETQYF.

The gene calls are TRBV7-3 and TRBJ1-1; TRBD1 might be the D (5 bases). There are 12 residues in the CDR3. V lost 7 bases and J lost 6, with 12 bases in between. Germline values: CDR1 SGHTA, CDR2 FQGTGA. This CDR3 is CASTRGRAEAFF. DNA of the CDR3: TGTGCCAGCACTAGGGGACGGGCTGAAGCTTTCTTT.

In this sample, this clonotype turned up many times. The rearrangement joins TRBV12-3 or TRBV12-4 to TRBJ1-2; D not resolved. Trimming pared 7 bases from V and 1 base from J, leaving 13 bases between. This CDR3 has 14 amino acids. CDR3 DNA: TGTGCCAGCAAAGCCCTTAACTTTAACTATGGCTACACCTTC. It encodes CASKALNFNYGYTF.

This clonotype has a count of ten or more. The V call is TRBV28, the J call TRBJ1-2; 7 bases map to TRBD1. With 10 bases clipped from V and 5 bases from J, the junction kept 10 bases outside the gene matches. This CDR3 spans 13 amino acids. Germline CDR1 and CDR2: MDHEN and SYDVKM. The CDR3 coding sequence is TGTGCCACGAAAACGGGACAGCAATATGGCTACACCTTC. This codes for CATKTGQQYGYTF.

In this sample, this clonotype turned up many times. The chain combines TRBV11-3 with TRBJ1-6; the match to TRBD1 covers 7 bases. V lost 5 bases, J lost 6 bases, and 4 bases stayed unmatched. CDR1 and CDR2 (germline): SGHNT, YENEEA. The CDR3 is 14 amino acids. The chain's CDR3 is CASSGDSSNSPLHF. The CDR3 DNA reads TGTGCCAGCAGCGGGGACAGTTCTAATTCACCCCTCCACTTT.

This clonotype was observed a handful of times. This sequence joins TRBV6-5 and TRBJ1-5, with unresolved D. Trimming shortened V by 4 bases and J by 6 bases, and 10 bases separated the two germline ends. The CDR3 totals 13 residues. Germline values: CDR1 MNHEY, CDR2 SVGAGI. The CDR3 loop reads CASSSRLLQPQHF. The CDR3 nucleotides read TGTGCCAGCAGTTCTCGACTTCTTCAGCCCCAGCATTTT.

The chain carries TRBV19 and TRBJ1-3; 7 bases line up with TRBD1. This CDR3 region has 14 residues. The V segment lost 9 bases and the J segment 2 bases; nucleotides outside the gene matches: 7. Germline V gene sequence: CDR1 LNHDA, CDR2 SQIVND (reference sequence). The CDR3 DNA follows: TGTGCCAGCGTTGACAGGGTTACTGGAAACACCATATATTTT. Protein: CASVDRVTGNTIYF.

This chain links TRBV11-2 with TRBJ2-5; D perhaps matches TRBD1 (6 bases). Germline loops: CDR1 SGHAT, CDR2 FQNNGV. V was cut by 4 bases and J by 5 bases, with 17 bases left in between. CDR3 length: 15 residues. Written as DNA, the CDR3 is TGTGCCAGCAGCTCCGGACCAGGGGCGGTCGAGACCCAGTACTTC. It translates to CASSSGPGAVETQYF.

In its sample, this clonotype was seen many times. The chain combines TRBV2 with TRBJ1-5; D perhaps matches TRBD1 (6 bases). The CDR3 spans 14 residues. Germline V gene sequence: CDR1 SNHLY, CDR2 FYNNEI. The V end lost 7 bases, the J end lost 7 bases, and 17 bases lay between the germline ends. The CDR3 region has the DNA TGTGCCAGCAACGAGGGGGGACGGGAACAGCCCCAGCATTTT. This encodes CASNEGGREQPQHF.

This clonotype was observed at least ten times. The CDR3, as DNA: TGTGCCAGTAGTAAGGCTCACCAGAGCTCCTACAATGAGCAGTTCTTC. Translation: CASSKAHQSSYNEQFF. V gene TRBV19 combines with J gene TRBJ2-1, with unresolved D. From germline, CDR1 is LNHDA and CDR2 SQIVND (reference sequence). This CDR3 has 16 residues. With 4 bases removed from V and 0 bases from J, the gap between germline ends came to 13 bases.

Many counts were recorded for this clonotype. This rearrangement joins TRBV29-1 to TRBJ2-7, with D perhaps matching TRBD1 (6 bases). Trimming removed 4 bases at V and 7 bases at J, with 8 bases between. Looked up from germline, CDR1 is SQVTM and CDR2 is ANQGSEA. The CDR3 is 10 amino acids. The CDR3 DNA sequence: TGCAGCGTTGGGACAGCGGAGCAGTACTTC. Its translation: CSVGTAEQYF.

This clonotype was seen repeatedly, ten times or more. The V call is TRBV12-3 or TRBV12-4, the J call TRBJ1-2; D is unclear. The V and J ends lost 3 bases and 8 bases respectively, with 10 bases between them. The CDR3 is made up of 12 amino acids. This CDR3 reads CASSFGVEGYTF. The DNA of the CDR3 is TGTGCCAGCAGTTTCGGAGTTGAGGGCTACACCTTC.

This clonotype was observed many times. As DNA, the CDR3 is TGTGCCAGCATTCCGGGACTAGCGGGAGCTTACTACGAGCAGTACTTC. Translated: CASIPGLAGAYYEQYF. This chain joins TRBV2 and TRBJ2-7; TRBD2 agrees at 14 bases. CDR1 SNHLY and CDR2 FYNNEI come from the germline V gene. The CDR3 covers 16 residues. V shed 7 bases and J 3 bases; nucleotides not matched to a gene: 8.

The table lists this clonotype with many counts. V gene TRBV7-2 combines with J gene TRBJ1-2; perhaps TRBD1 as D (5 bases). Germline V lookup: CDR1 SGHTA, CDR2 FQGNSA. With 5 bases removed from V and 4 bases from J, the gap between germline ends came to 14 bases. There are 14 residues in the CDR3. The CDR3 sequence is CASSPIRGLYGYTF. The CDR3 DNA follows: TGTGCCAGCAGCCCGATTAGGGGCCTCTATGGCTACACCTTC.

This clonotype was counted a few times. This chain joins TRBV7-2 and TRBJ2-7; D is perhaps TRBD1 (6 bases). The CDR3 sequence is 15 residues long. From germline, CDR1 is SGHTA and CDR2 FQGNSA. V lost 9 bases to trimming and J lost 4 bases, with 22 bases between them. CDR3 nucleotides: TGTGCCAGTAGTATAGCCCACGGGACAACTTACGAGCAGTACTTC. This encodes CASSIAHGTTYEQYF.

This clonotype was detected many times. The chain is built from TRBV6-5 and TRBJ1-5, with 8 nucleotides matching TRBD1. This CDR3 spans 15 amino acids. CDR1 is MNHEY, CDR2 SVGAGI, per germline. V lost 6 bases, J lost 3 bases, and 7 bases stayed unmatched. CDR3 sequence (DNA): TGTGCCAGCAGCTATGGACAGGGACTCAATCAGCCCCAGCATTTT. It codes for CASSYGQGLNQPQHF.

V usage is TRBV2 and J usage is TRBJ2-5; TRBD2 matches at 14 bases. This CDR3 has 16 residues. With V trimmed by 7 bases and J by 4 bases, 8 bases remained unmatched. Germline loops: CDR1 SNHLY, CDR2 FYNNEI. CDR3 bases: TGTGCCAGCATGACTAGCGGGAGGGCCCGGGGAGAGACCCAGTACTTC. It is translated as CASMTSGRARGETQYF. Together with reference TRBV2 and TRBJ2-5, the CDR3 gives the full variable domain: EPEVTQTPSHQVTQMGQEVILRCVPISNHLYFYWYRQILGQKVEFLVSFYNNEISEKSEIFDDQFSVERPDGSNFTLKIRSTKLEDSAMYFCASMTSGRARGETQYFGPGTRLLVL.

The sample holds many counts of this clonotype. The genes are TRBV28 and TRBJ1-1, with 9 bases matching TRBD1. The J segment lost 9 bases and the V segment lost 5 bases, leaving 19 bases of the junction unmatched. The CDR3 has 17 amino acids. Germline loops: CDR1 MDHEN, CDR2 SYDVKM. The CDR3 loop is CASSPTGGGQGLMKAFF. CDR3 DNA: TGTGCCAGCAGTCCCACGGGGGGGGGACAGGGCCTGATGAAAGCTTTCTTT.